This T cell receptor beta chain stems from a study of response to subunit inactivated influenza vaccine. Germline V gene lookup returns CDR1 LGHDT and CDR2 YNNKEL (reference sequence). There are 15 residues in the CDR3. The germline V and J ends were trimmed by 0 bases and 0 bases, with 8 bases remaining between them. TCRdb redid the calling of the RT-PCR reads with MiXCR, one entry per CDR3 protein. The sample lists under 850,000 distinct CDR3 sequences, roughly 20% seen once, with 11% in the top ten. This receptor was obtained from a man aged 50 to 60 who received an inactivated influenza vaccine. This chain joins TRBV3-1 and TRBJ1-2; D is unresolved. The sample here was PBMCs from blood, taken about 5 days after vaccination. The CDR3 spells CASSQDSGTNYGYTF. CDR3 nucleotides: TGTGCCAGCAGCCAAGATTCCGGGACTAACTATGGCTACACCTTC.